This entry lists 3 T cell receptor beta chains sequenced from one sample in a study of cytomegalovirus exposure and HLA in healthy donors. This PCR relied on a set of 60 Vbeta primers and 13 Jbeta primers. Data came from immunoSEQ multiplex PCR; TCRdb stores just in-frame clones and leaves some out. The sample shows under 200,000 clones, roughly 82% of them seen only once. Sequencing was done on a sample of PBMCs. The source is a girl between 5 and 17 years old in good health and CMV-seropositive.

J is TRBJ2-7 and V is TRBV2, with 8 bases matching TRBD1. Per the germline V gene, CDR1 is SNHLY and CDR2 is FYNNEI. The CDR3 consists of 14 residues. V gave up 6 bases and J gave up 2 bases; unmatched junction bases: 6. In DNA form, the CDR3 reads TGTGCCAGCAGACCGGGACAGGACACCTACGAGCAGTACTTC. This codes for CASRPGQDTYEQYF.

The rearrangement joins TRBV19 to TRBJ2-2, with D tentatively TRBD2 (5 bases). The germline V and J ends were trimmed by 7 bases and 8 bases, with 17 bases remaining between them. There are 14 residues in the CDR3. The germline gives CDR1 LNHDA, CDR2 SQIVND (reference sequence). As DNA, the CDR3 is TGTGCCAGTACGGGGATTCTCGGGGAAGGGGAGCTGTTTTTT. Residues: CASTGILGEGELFF.

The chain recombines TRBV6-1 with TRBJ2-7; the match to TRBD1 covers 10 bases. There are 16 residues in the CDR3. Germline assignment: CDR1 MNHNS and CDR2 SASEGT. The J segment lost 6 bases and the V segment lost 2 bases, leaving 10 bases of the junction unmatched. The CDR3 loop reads CASSETRLDRGLEQYF. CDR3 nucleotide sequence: TGTGCCAGCAGTGAAACTCGGCTCGACAGGGGGCTCGAGCAGTACTTC.